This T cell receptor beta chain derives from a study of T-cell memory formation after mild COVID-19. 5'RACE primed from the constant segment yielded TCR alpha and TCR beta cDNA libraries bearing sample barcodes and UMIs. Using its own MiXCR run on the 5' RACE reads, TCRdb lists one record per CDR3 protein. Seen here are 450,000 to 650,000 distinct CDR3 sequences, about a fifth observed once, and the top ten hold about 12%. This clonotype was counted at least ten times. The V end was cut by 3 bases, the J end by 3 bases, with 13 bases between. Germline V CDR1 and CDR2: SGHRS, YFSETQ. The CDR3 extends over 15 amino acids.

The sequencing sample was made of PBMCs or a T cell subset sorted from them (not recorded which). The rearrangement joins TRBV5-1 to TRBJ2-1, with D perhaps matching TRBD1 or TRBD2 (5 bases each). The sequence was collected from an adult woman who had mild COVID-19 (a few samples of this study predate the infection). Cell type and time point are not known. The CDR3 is CASSSAGTLYNEQFF. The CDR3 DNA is TGCGCCAGCAGCTCCGCCGGGACGCTCTACAATGAGCAGTTCTTC.